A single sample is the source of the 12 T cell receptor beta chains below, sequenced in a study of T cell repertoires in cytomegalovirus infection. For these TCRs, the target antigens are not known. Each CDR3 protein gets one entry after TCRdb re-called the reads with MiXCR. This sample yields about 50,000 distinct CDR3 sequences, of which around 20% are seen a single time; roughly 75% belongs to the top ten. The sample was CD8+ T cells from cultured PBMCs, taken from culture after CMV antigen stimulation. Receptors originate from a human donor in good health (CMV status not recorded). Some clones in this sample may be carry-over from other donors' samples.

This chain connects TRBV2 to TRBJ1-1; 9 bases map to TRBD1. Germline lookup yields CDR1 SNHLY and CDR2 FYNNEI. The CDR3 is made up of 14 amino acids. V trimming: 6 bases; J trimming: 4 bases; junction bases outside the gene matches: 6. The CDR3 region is CASSSGQGSTEAFF. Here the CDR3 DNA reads TGTGCCAGCAGCTCGGGACAGGGATCCACTGAAGCTTTCTTT. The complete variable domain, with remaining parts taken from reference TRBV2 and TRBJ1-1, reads EPEVTQTPSHQVTQMGQEVILRCVPISNHLYFYWYRQILGQKVEFLVSFYNNEISEKSEIFDDQFSVERPDGSNFTLKIRSTKLEDSAMYFCASSSGQGSTEAFFGQGTRLTVV.

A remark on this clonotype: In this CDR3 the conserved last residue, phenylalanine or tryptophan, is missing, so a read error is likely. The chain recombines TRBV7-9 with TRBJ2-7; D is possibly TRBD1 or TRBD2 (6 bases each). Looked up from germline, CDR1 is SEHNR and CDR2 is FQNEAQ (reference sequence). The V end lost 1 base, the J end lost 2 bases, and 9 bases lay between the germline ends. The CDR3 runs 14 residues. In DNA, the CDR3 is TGTGCCAGCAGCTTAGTGGGGGGCACCTACGAGCAGTACCTC. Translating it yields CASSLVGGTYEQYL.

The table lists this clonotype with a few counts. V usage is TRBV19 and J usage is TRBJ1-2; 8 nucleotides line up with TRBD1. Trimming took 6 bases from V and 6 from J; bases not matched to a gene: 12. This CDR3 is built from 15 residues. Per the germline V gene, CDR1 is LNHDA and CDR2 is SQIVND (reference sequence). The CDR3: CASSLKTWTGNGYTF. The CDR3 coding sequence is TGTGCCAGTAGCCTAAAAACCTGGACAGGGAATGGCTACACCTTC.

In DNA form, the CDR3 reads TGTGCCAGCAGCTTGGGGAACACACCCACCTACGAGCAGTACTTC. Amino acid sequence: CASSLGNTPTYEQYF. The chain couples TRBV7-2 to TRBJ2-7; D remains unclear. The CDR3 is 15 amino acids. V lost 3 bases and J lost 2, with 14 bases in between. Germline lookup yields CDR1 SGHTA and CDR2 FQGNSA.

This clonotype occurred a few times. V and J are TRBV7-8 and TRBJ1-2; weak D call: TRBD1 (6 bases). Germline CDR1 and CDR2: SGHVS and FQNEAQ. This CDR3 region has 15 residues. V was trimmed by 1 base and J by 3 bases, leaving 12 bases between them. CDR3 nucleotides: TGTGCCAGCAGCTTAGTTACAGGGTCGGACTATGGCTACACCTTC. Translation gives CASSLVTGSDYGYTF. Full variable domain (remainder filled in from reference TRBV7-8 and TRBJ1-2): GAGVSQSPRYKVAKRGQDVALRCDPISGHVSLFWYQQALGQGPEFLTYFQNEAQLDKSGLPSDRFFAERPEGSVSTLKIQRTQQEDSAVYLCASSLVTGSDYGYTFGSGTRLTVV.

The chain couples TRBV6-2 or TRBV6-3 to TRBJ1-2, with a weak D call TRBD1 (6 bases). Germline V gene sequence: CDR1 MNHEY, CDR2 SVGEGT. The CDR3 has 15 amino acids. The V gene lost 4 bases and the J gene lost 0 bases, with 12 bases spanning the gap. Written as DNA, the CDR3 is TGTGCCAGCAGTTTCGGACAGCCAGCTAACTATGGCTACACCTTC. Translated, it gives CASSFGQPANYGYTF.

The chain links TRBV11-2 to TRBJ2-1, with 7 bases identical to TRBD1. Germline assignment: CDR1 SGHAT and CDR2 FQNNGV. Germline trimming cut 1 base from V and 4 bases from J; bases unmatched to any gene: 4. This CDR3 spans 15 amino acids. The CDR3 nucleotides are TGTGCCAGCAGCTTAGGGGACAGTGGGTACAATGAGCAGTTCTTC. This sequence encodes CASSLGDSGYNEQFF. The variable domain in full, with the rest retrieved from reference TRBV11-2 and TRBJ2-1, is EAGVAQSPRYKIIEKRQSVAFWCNPISGHATLYWYQQILGQGPKLLIQFQNNGVVDDSQLPKDRFSAERLKGVDSTLKIQPAKLEDSAVYLCASSLGDSGYNEQFFGPGTRLTVL.

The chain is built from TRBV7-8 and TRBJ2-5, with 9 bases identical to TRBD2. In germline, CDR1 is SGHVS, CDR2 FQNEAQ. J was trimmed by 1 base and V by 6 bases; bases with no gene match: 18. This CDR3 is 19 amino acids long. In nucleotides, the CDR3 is TGTGCCAGCAGTCGTCATCCGGATCTAGCGGGGAGTGCCCAAGAGACCCAGTACTTC. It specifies CASSRHPDLAGSAQETQYF. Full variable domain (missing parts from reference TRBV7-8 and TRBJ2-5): GAGVSQSPRYKVAKRGQDVALRCDPISGHVSLFWYQQALGQGPEFLTYFQNEAQLDKSGLPSDRFFAERPEGSVSTLKIQRTQQEDSAVYLCASSRHPDLAGSAQETQYFGPGTRLLVL.

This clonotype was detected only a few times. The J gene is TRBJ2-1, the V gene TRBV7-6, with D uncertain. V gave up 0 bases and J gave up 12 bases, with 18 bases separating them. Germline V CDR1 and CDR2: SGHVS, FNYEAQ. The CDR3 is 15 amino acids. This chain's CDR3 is CASSLANSWSRAQFF. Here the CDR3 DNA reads TGTGCCAGCAGCTTAGCGAACAGTTGGTCCCGGGCGCAGTTCTTC. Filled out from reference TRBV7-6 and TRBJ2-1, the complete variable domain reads GAGVSQSPRYKVTKRGQDVALRCDPISGHVSLYWYRQALGQGPEFLTYFNYEAQQDKSGLPNDRFSAERPEGSISTLTIQRTEQRDSAMYRCASSLANSWSRAQFFGPGTRLTVL.

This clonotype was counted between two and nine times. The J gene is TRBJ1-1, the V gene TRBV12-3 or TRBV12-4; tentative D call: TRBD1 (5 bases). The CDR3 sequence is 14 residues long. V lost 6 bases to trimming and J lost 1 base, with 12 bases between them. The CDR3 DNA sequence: TGTGCCAGCAGCCAGTCGGGGCAGAACACTGAAGCTTTCTTT. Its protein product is CASSQSGQNTEAFF.

DNA for the CDR3: TGTGCCAGCAGGGACAGGTCCCTCACAGATACGCAGTATTTT. This gives the protein CASRDRSLTDTQYF. The V gene is TRBV4-2, the J gene TRBJ2-3; 7 bases are a match to TRBD1. The CDR3 is 14 residues long. With 6 bases clipped from V and 2 bases from J, the junction kept 5 bases outside the gene matches. Germline CDR1 LGHNA, CDR2 YNFKEQ.

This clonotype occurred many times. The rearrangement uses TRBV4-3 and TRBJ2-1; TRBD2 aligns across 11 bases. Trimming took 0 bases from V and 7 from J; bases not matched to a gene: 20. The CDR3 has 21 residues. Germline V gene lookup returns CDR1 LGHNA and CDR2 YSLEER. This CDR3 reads CASSQDLGASGGLYEGNEQFF. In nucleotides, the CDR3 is TGCGCCAGCAGCCAAGATTTGGGGGCTAGCGGGGGGTTATATGAGGGAAATGAGCAGTTCTTC.